These T cell receptor beta chains were read from a single sample in a study of cytomegalovirus exposure and HLA in healthy donors. The table came from immunoSEQ multiplex PCR; TCRdb's copy has only in-frame clones and leaves some out. Of some 29,000 clones in the sample, 44% were seen once. Sequenced material: PBMCs. Every receptor here comes from a woman between 50 and 59 years old in good health and CMV-seronegative. Each CDR3 is given with its conserved first and last residue. The D gene is left open where the match is weak. Some rows have no size entry. The others give once, few or many, or a class for an expanded clone.

CDR3 DNA	CDR3 protein	J gene	D gene	V gene	clone size	CDR3 length
TGCGCCAGCAGCTTTCGGACTAGCGGGAGTAAAGATACGCAGTATTTT	CASSFRTSGSKDTQYF	TRBJ2-3	TRBD2	TRBV5-1	.	16
TGTGCCAGTAGCCCAAACCAGGGCGGTCAGCCCCAGCATTTT	CASSPNQGGQPQHF	TRBJ1-5	.	TRBV19	.	14
TGTGCCAGCAGCCTCAGCGAGATCCAAGAGACCCAGTACTTC	CASSLSEIQETQYF	TRBJ2-5	.	TRBV7-6	few	14
TGCGCCAGCAGCCAAGAACGGTCGGACGAGCAGTACTTC	CASSQERSDEQYF	TRBJ2-7	.	TRBV4-1	.	13
TGTGCCAGCGGACAGCTCATGAACACTGAAGCTTTCTTT	CASGQLMNTEAFF	TRBJ1-1	.	TRBV19	.	13
TGTGCCAGCTCGTCCGACAGGGGACGCTCCTACGAGCAGTACTTC	CASSSDRGRSYEQYF	TRBJ2-7	TRBD1	TRBV18	.	15
TGTGCCAGCAGTTCCCCGACAGGGGGTACCTACGAGCAGTACTTC	CASSSPTGGTYEQYF	TRBJ2-7	TRBD1	TRBV27	few	15
TGTGCCAGCAGCTTGGATTATTTGGGAGGGGTTGGCTACACCTTC	CASSLDYLGGVGYTF	TRBJ1-2	.	TRBV5-4	.	15
TGTGCCAGCAGCGTAGGCAGTGATAATGAAAAACTGTTTTTT	CASSVGSDNEKLFF	TRBJ1-4	.	TRBV9	.	14
TGTGCCTGGAGTGTGAGCGGGCCACAGTACTTC	CAWSVSGPQYF	TRBJ2-7	.	TRBV30	.	11
TGTGCCAGCAGCTCCCAGGCCTCTGGAAACACCATATATTTT	CASSSQASGNTIYF	TRBJ1-3	.	TRBV2	.	14
TGTGCCACCAGCAGAGATAGGAGCATAATCTCTGGAAACACCATATATTTT	CATSRDRSIISGNTIYF	TRBJ1-3	.	TRBV15	.	17
TGTGCCAGCAGCCACAGGGTGCGGGGGGGCCGTGGCACAGATACGCAGTATTTT	CASSHRVRGGRGTDTQYF	TRBJ2-3	TRBD2	TRBV5-4	few	18
TGCAGCGTTGAGAAAACAGGGCCGCGGATCGAGCAGTACTTC	CSVEKTGPRIEQYF	TRBJ2-7	.	TRBV29-1	once	14